The 4 T cell receptor beta chains below were found in one sample sequenced in a study of control samples from healthy donors and cancer patients. Here immunoSEQ multiplex PCR was the method, and the copy in TCRdb shows in-frame clones only, minus some. The top ten hold around 2.8% of the sample, which has some 100,000 clones, over 85% seen once. The sample consisted of blood. The receptors here all came from a human donor in good health. The donor label of this sample is uncertain.

The chain combines TRBV9 with TRBJ2-4, with 14 bases fitting TRBD2. The germline V gene has CDR1 SGDLS and CDR2 YYNGEE. The junction had 8 bases not matched to a gene; V was cut back by 4 bases and J by 8 bases. The CDR3 has 16 residues. The CDR3 reads CASSPGLAGGPDIQYF. The CDR3 DNA reads as TGTGCCAGCAGCCCAGGACTAGCGGGGGGTCCCGACATTCAGTACTTC.

V gene TRBV7-8 combines with J gene TRBJ2-5; no firm D call. V was pared by 3 bases and J by 2 bases, with 4 bases between. Germline assignment: CDR1 SGHVS and CDR2 FQNEAQ. The CDR3 covers 12 residues. The CDR3 reads CASSFAQETQYF. CDR3 in DNA: TGTGCCAGCAGCTTCGCACAAGAGACCCAGTACTTC.

Points on this clone: The sample carries other DNA sequences with the same CDR3. The rearrangement links TRBV9 to TRBJ1-5; no clear D gene. Trimming took off 0 bases at V and 0 bases at J, with 7 bases between the two ends. Germline V gene sequence: CDR1 SGDLS, CDR2 YYNGEE. CDR3 length: 15 amino acids. CDR3 loop: CASSVDGNSNQPQHF. In DNA form, the CDR3 reads TGTGCCAGCAGCGTAGACGGAAATAGCAATCAGCCCCAGCATTTT.

The chain couples TRBV6-2 or TRBV6-3 to TRBJ1-1; TRBD1 matches at 10 bases. CDR3 length equals 14 residues. The germline gives CDR1 MNHEY, CDR2 SVGEGT. V was clipped by 3 bases and J by 5 bases; unmatched bases: 3. CDR3 coding DNA: TGTGCCAGCAGTTATTGGGACAGGGGTACTGAAGCTTTCTTT. Protein product: CASSYWDRGTEAFF.